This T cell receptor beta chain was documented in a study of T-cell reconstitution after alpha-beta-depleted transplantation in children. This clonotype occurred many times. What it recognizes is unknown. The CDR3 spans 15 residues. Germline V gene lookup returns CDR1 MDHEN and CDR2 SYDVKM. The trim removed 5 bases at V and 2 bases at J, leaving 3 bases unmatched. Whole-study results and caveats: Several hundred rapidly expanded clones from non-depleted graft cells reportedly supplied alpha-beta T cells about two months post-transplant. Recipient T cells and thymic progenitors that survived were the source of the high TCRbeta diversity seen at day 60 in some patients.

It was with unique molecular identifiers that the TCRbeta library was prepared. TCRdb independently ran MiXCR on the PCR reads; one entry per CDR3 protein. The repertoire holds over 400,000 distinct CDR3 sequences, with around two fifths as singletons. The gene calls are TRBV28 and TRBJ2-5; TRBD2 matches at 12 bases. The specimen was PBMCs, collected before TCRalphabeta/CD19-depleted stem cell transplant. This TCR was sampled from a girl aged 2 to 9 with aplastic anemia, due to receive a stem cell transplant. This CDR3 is CASSAGTSGQETQYF. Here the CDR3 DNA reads TGTGCCAGCAGTGCCGGGACTAGCGGGCAAGAGACCCAGTACTTC. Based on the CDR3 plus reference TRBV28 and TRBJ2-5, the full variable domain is DVKVTQSSRYLVKRTGEKVFLECVQDMDHENMFWYRQDPGLGLRLIYFSYDVKMKEKGDIPEGYSVSREKKERFSLILESASTNQTSMYLCASSAGTSGQETQYFGPGTRLLVL.